The present T cell receptor (beta chain) was sequenced within a study of T cell changes during pregnancy in multiple sclerosis. The method was immunoSEQ multiplex PCR; TCRdb's version includes in-frame clones alone and lacks a portion of them. The sample lists approximately 99,000 clones, approximately 93% occurring once. Trimming cost V 5 bases and J 3 bases, with 11 bases left between them. The length of the CDR3 is 14 residues. Germline-derived CDR1 and CDR2 are SGHAT and FQNNGV. This receptor was identified in a female donor with multiple sclerosis, enrolled in a pregnancy study. The sample consisted of peripheral blood, taken after pregnancy. J is TRBJ2-1 and V is TRBV11-2, with D perhaps TRBD2 (5 bases). CDR3 sequence: CASSLSSGYNEQFF. CDR3 sequence (DNA): TGTGCCAGCAGCCTTTCAAGCGGCTACAATGAGCAGTTCTTC.